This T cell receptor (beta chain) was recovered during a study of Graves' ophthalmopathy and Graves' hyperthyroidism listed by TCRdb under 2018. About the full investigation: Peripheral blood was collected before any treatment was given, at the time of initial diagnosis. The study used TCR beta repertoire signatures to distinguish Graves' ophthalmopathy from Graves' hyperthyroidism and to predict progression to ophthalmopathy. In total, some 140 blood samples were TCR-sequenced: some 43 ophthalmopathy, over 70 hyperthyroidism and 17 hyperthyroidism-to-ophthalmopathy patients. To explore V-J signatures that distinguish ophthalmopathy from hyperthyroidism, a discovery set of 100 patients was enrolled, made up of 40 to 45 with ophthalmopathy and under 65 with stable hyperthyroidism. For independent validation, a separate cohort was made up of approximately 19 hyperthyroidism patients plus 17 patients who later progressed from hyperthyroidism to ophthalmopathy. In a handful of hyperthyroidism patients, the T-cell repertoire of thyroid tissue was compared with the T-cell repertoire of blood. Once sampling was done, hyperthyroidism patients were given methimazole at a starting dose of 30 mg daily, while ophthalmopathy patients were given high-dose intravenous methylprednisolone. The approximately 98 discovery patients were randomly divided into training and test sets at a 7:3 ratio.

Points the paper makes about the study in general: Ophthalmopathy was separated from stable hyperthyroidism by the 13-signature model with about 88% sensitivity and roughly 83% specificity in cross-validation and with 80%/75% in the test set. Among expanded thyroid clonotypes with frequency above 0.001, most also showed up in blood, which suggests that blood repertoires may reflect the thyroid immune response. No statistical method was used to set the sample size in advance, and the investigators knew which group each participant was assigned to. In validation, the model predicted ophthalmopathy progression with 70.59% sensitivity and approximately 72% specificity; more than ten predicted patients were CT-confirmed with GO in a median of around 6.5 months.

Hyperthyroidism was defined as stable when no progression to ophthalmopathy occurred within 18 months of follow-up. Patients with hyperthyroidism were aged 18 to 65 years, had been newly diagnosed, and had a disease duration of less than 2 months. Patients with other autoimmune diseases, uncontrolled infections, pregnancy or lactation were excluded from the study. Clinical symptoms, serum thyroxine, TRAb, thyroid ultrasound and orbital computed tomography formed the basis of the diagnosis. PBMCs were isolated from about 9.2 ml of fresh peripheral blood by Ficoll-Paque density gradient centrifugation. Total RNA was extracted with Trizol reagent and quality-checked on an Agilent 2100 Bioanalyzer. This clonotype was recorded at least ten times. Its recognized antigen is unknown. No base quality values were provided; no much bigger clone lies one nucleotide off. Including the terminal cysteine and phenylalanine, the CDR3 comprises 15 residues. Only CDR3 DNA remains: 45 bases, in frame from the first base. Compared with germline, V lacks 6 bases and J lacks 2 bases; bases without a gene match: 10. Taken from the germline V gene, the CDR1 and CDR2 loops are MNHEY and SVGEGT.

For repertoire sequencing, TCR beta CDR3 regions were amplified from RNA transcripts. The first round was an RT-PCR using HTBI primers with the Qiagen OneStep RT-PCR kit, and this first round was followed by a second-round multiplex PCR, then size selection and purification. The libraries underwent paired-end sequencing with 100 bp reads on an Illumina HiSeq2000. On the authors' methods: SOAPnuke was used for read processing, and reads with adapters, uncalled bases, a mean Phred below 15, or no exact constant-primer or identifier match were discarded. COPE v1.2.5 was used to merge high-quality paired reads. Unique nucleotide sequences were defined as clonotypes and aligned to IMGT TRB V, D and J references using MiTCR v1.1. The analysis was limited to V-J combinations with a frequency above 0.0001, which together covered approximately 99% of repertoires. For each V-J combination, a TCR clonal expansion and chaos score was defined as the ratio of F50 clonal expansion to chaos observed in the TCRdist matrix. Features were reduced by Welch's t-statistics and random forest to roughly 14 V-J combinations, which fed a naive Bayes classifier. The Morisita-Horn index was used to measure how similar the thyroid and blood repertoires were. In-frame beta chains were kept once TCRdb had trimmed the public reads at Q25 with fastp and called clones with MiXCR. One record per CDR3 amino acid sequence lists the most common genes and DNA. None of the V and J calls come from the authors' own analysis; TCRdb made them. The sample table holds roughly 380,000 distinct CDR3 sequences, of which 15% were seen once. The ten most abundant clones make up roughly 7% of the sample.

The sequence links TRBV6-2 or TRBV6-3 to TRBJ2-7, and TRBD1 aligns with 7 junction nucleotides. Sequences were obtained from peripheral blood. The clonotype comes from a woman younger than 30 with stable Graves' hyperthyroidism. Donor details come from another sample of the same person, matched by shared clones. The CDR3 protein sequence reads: CASSHPGQWTYEQYF. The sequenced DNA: TGTGCCAGCAGCCACCCGGGACAGTGGACCTACGAGCAGTACTTC.